This entry concerns a single TCR beta chain. Its antigen is unidentified. This entry comes from a study of immune evolution from preneoplasia to lung adenocarcinoma. Only in-frame clones appear in the TCRdb table, and some are missing; sequencing was by immunoSEQ multiplex PCR. This sample has several thousand clones; approximately 85% occur once, and the top ten carry approximately 2%. Findings and caveats of the study: Later-stage lesions seemingly showed higher T cell density and diversity than normal lung. From normal lung to invasive adenocarcinoma, top clone frequencies appeared to decrease.

Germline V gene lookup returns CDR1 LNHDA and CDR2 SQIVND (reference sequence). This CDR3 is built from 15 residues. V trimming: 5 bases; J trimming: 4 bases; junction bases outside the gene matches: 7. The source is a person between 45 and 65 years old with lung adenocarcinoma. The chain is built from TRBV19 and TRBJ1-5, with 8 nucleotides matching TRBD1. The sequenced material came from FFPE invasive lung adenocarcinoma tissue. This CDR3 reads CASSVTQGANQPQHF. The CDR3 nucleotides read TGTGCCAGTAGTGTGACGCAGGGGGCGAATCAGCCCCAGCATTTT. Full variable domain (rest looked up from reference TRBV19 and TRBJ1-5): DGGITQSPKYLFRKEGQNVTLSCEQNLNHDAMYWYRQDPGQGLRLIYYSQIVNDFQKGDIAEGYSVSREKKESFPLTVTSAQKNPTAFYLCASSVTQGANQPQHFGDGTRLSIL.